This T cell receptor (beta chain) is from a study of response to subunit inactivated influenza vaccine. This clonotype has just a few counts. Trimming took 1 base from V and 4 from J; bases not matched to a gene: 7. CDR1 is SGDLS, CDR2 YYNGEE, per germline. The CDR3 extends over 17 amino acids. Each CDR3 protein gets one entry after TCRdb re-called the RT-PCR reads with MiXCR. The data show 250,000 to 350,000 distinct CDR3 sequences, roughly 20% seen once. The specimen was PBMCs from blood, collected less than 22 months after vaccination. The TCR was taken from a man between 50 and 75 years old who received an inactivated influenza vaccine. The rearrangement joins TRBV9 to TRBJ2-6; 8 bases map to TRBD1. CDR3 nucleotide sequence: TGTGCCAGCAGCGTATCGACAGGGGCTTCAGGGGCCAACGTCCTGACTTTC. Amino acids: CASSVSTGASGANVLTF.